The T cell receptor beta chain described here comes from a study of OX40 agonist ivuxolimab in advanced cancers. This clone was recorded once. The CDR3 length is 14 residues. Trimming removed 0 bases from V and 6 bases from J, with 9 bases in between. Germline values: CDR1 SGHRS, CDR2 YFSETQ. Sequencing was performed with immunoSEQ multiplex PCR; in TCRdb, only in-frame clones are kept and a portion is missing. In the table there are tens of thousands of clones, roughly nine tenths of which are singletons. This sample comprised CD4+ or CD8+ T cells sorted from blood, obtained in a trial of the OX40 agonist ivuxolimab. The chain joins TRBV5-1 to TRBJ1-4, with D uncertain. This clonotype was obtained from an adult with an advanced solid tumor such as melanoma, head and neck, liver or kidney cancer. The CDR3 sequence: CASSLELGDEKLFF. The CDR3, as DNA: TGCGCCAGCAGCTTGGAGCTGGGTGATGAAAAACTGTTTTTT. The whole variable domain, remainder taken from reference TRBV5-1 and TRBJ1-4, is KAGVTQTPRYLIKTRGQQVTLSCSPISGHRSVSWYQQTPGQGLQFLFEYFSETQRNKGNFPGRFSGRQFSNSRSEMNVSTLELGDSALYLCASSLELGDEKLFFGSGTQLSVL.